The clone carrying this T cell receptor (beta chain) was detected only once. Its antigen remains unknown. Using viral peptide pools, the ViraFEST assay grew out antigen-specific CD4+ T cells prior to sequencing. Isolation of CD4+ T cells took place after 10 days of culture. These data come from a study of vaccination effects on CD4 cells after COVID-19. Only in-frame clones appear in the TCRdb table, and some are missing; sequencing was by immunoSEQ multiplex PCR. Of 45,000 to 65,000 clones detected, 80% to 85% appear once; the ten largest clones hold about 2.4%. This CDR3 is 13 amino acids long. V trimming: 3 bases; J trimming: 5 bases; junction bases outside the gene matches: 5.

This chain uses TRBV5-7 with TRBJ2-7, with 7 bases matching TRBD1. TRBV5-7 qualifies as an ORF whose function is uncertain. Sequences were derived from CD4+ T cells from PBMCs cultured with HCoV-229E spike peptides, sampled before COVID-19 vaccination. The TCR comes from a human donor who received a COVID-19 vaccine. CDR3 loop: CASSWRQGHEQYV. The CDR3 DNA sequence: TGTGCCAGCAGCTGGAGACAGGGTCACGAGCAGTACGTC.